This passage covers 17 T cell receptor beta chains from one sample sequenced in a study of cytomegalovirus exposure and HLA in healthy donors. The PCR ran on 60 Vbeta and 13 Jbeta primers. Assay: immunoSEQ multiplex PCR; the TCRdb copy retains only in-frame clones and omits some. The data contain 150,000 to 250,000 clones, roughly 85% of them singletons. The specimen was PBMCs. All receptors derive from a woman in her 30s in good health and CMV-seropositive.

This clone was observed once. CDR3 nucleotide sequence: TGTGCCTGGAGTGGGACAGAAGGTTCACCCCTCCACTTT. It encodes CAWSGTEGSPLHF. The J gene is TRBJ1-6, the V gene TRBV30; D may be TRBD1 (6 bases). Trimming cost V 1 base and J 9 bases, with 10 bases left between them. Germline V gives CDR1 GTSNPN, CDR2 SVGIG (reference sequence). The CDR3 has 13 amino acids.

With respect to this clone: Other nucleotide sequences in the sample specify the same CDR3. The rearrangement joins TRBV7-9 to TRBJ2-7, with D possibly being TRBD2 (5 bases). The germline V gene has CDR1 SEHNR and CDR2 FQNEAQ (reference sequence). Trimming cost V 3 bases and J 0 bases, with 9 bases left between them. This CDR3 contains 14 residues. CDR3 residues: CASSLSGGSYEQYF. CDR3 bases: TGTGCCAGCAGCTTGAGCGGAGGCTCCTACGAGCAGTACTTC. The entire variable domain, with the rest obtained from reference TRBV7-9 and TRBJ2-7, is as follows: DTGVSQNPRHKITKRGQNVTFRCDPISEHNRLYWYRQTLGQGPEFLTYFQNEAQLEKSRLLSDRFSAERPKGSFSTLEIQRTEQGDSAMYLCASSLSGGSYEQYFGPGTRLTVT.

The CDR3, as DNA: TGCGCCAGCAGCCTTCAGGCGGCGGGAGCTGATACGCAGTATTTT. Protein sequence: CASSLQAAGADTQYF. The chain has TRBV5-1 and TRBJ2-3; TRBD2 aligns across 7 bases. V shed 4 bases, J shed 6 bases, and the junction held 11 bases outside the gene matches. The CDR3 extends over 15 amino acids. CDR1 and CDR2 (germline): SGHRS, YFSETQ.

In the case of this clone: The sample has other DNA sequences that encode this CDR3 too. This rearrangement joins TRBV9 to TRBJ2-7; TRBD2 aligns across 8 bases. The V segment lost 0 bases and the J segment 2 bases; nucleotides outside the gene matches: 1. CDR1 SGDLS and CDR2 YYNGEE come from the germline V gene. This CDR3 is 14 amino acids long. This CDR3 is CASSVGGGPYEQYF. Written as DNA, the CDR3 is TGTGCCAGCAGCGTAGGCGGGGGGCCCTACGAGCAGTACTTC. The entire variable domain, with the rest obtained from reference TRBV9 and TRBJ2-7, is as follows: DSGVTQTPKHLITATGQRVTLRCSPRSGDLSVYWYQQSLDQGLQFLIQYYNGEERAKGNILERFSAQQFPDLHSELNLSSLELGDSALYFCASSVGGGPYEQYFGPGTRLTVT.

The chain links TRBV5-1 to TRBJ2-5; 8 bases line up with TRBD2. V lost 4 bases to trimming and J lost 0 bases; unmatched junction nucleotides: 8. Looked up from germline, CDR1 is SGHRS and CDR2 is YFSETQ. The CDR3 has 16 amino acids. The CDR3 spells CASSSTSGNYQETQYF. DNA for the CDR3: TGCGCCAGCAGCAGTACTAGCGGAAATTACCAAGAGACCCAGTACTTC.

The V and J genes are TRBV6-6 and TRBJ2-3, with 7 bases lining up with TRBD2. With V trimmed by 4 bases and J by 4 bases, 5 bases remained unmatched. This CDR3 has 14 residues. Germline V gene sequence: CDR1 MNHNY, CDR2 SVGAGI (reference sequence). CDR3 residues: CASSLGGGADTQYF. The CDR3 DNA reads TGTGCCAGCAGTTTGGGGGGGGGTGCAGATACGCAGTATTTT.

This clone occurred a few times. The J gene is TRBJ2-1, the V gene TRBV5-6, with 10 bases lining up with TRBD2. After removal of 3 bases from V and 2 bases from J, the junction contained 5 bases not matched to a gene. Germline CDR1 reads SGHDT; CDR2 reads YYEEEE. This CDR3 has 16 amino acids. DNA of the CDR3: TGTGCCAGCAGCTGGACTAGCGGAGCTACCTACAATGAGCAGTTCTTC. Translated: CASSWTSGATYNEQFF.

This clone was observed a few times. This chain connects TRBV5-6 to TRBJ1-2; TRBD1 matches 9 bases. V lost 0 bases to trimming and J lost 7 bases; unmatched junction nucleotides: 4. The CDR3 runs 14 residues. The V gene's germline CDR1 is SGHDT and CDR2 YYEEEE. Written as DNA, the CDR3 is TGTGCCAGCAGCTTGGCACAGGGGGCCGGTGGCTACACCTTC. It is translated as CASSLAQGAGGYTF.

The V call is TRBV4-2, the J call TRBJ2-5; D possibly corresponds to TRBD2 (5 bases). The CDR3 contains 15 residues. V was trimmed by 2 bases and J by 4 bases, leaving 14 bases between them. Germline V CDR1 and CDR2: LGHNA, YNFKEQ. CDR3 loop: CASSQTLYGGETQYF. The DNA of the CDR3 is TGTGCCAGCAGCCAAACTCTTTATGGAGGAGAGACCCAGTACTTC.

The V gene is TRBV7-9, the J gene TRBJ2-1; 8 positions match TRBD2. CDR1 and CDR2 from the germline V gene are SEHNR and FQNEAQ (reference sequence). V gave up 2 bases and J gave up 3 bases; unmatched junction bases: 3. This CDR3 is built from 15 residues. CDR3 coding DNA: TGTGCCAGCAGCTTAACTAGCGGCCTCTACAATGAGCAGTTCTTC. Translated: CASSLTSGLYNEQFF.

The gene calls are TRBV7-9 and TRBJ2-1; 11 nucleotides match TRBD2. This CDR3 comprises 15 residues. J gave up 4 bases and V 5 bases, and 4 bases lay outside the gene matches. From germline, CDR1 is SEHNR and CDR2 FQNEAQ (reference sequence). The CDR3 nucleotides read TGTGCCAGCAGCCCACGGACTAGCGGGTACAATGAGCAGTTCTTC. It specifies CASSPRTSGYNEQFF.

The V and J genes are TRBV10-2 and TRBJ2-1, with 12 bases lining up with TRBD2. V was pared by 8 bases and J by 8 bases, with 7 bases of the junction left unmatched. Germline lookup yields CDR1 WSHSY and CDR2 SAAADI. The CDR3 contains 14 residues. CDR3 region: CASGLAGGPHEQFF. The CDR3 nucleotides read TGCGCCAGCGGTCTAGCGGGAGGGCCTCATGAGCAGTTCTTC.

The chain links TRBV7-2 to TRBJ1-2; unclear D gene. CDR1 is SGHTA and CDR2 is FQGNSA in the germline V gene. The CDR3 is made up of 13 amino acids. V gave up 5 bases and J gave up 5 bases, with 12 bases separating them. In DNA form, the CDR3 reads TGTGCCAGCAGCCTTGCCGGGAGATATGGCTACACCTTC. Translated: CASSLAGRYGYTF.

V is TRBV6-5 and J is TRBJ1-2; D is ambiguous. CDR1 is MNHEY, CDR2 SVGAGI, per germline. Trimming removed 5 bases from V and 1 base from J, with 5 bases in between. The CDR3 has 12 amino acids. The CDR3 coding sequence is TGTGCCAGCAGTGAGGTTAACTATGGCTACACCTTC. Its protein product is CASSEVNYGYTF.

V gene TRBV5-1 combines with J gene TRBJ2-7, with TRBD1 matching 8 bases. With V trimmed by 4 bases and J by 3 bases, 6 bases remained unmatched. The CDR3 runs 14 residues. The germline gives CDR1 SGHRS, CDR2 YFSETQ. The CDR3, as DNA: TGCGCCAGCAGCCCCGGGACAGGACACTACGAGCAGTACTTC. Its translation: CASSPGTGHYEQYF.

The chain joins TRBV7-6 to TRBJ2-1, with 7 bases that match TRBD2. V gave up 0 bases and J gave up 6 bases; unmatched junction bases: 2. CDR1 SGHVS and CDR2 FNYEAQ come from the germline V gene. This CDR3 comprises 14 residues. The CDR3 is CASSLAGGVNEQFF. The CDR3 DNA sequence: TGTGCCAGCAGCTTAGCGGGAGGGGTCAATGAGCAGTTCTTC.

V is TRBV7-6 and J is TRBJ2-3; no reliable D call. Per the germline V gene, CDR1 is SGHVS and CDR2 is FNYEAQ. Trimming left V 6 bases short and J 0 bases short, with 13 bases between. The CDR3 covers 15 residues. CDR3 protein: CASSTRGLSTDTQYF. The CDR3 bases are TGTGCCAGCAGTACCCGAGGTCTAAGCACAGATACGCAGTATTTT.